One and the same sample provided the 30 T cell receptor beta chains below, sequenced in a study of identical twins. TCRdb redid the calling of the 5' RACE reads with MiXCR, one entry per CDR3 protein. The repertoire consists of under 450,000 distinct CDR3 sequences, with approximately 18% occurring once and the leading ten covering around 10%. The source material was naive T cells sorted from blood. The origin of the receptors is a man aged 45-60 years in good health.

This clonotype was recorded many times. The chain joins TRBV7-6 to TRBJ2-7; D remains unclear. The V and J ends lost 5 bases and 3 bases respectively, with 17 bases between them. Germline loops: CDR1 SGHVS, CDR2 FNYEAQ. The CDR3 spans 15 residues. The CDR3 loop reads CASSAWVGRRYEQYF. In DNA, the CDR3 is TGTGCCAGCAGCGCCTGGGTCGGGCGTCGCTACGAGCAGTACTTC.

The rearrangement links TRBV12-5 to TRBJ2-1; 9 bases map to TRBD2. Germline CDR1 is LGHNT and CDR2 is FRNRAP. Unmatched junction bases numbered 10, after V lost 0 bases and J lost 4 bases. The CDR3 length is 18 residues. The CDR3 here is CASGLVGFLAGPYNEQFF. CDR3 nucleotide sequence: TGTGCTAGTGGTTTGGTAGGTTTTCTAGCGGGACCGTACAATGAGCAGTTCTTC. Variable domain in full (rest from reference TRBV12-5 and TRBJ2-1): DARVTQTPRHKVTEMGQEVTMRCQPILGHNTVFWYRQTMMQGLELLAYFRNRAPLDDSGMPKDRFSAEMPDATLATLKIQPSEPRDSAVYFCASGLVGFLAGPYNEQFFGPGTRLTVL.

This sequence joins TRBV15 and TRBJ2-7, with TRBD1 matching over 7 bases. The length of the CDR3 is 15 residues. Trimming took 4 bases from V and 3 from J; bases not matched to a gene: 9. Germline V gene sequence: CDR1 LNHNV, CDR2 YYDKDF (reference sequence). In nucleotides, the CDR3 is TGTGCCACCAGCATTAATCCGGGACAGAGCTACGAGCAGTACTTC. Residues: CATSINPGQSYEQYF.

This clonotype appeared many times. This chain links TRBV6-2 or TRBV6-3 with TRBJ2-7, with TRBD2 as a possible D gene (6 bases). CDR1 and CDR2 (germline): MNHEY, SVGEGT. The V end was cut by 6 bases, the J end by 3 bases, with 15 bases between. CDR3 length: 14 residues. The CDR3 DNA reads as TGTGCCAGCAGAACGGTTGGTAGCGGCTACGAGCAGTACTTC. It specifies CASRTVGSGYEQYF.

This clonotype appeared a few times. The CDR3 loop reads CASSLWMGGEGRVIQYF. CDR3 in DNA: TGTGCCAGCAGTTTATGGATGGGCGGGGAGGGCCGAGTCATTCAGTACTTC. J is TRBJ2-4 and V is TRBV28, with 7 bases aligning to TRBD2. The germline V gene has CDR1 MDHEN and CDR2 SYDVKM. The CDR3 contains 17 residues. The J segment lost 9 bases and the V segment lost 0 bases, leaving 14 bases of the junction unmatched.

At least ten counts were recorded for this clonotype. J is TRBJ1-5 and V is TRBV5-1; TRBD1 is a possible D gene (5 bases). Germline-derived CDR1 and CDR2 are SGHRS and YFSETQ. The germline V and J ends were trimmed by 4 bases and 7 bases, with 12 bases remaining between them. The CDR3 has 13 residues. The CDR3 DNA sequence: TGCGCCAGCAGCGAGTTAGGGACCCAGCCCCAGCATTTT. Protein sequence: CASSELGTQPQHF.

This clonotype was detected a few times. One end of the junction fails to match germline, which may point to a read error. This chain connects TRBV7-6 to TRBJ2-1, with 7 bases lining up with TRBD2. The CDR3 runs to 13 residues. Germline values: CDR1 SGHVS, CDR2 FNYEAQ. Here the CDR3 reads CASSIAGYNEQFF. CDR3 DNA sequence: TGTGCCAGCAGCATAGCGGGCTACAATGAGCAGTTCTTC.

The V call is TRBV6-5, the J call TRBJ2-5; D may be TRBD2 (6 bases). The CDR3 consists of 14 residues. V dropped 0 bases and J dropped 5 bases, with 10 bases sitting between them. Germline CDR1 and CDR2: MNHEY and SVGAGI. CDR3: CASSYSGGVETQYF. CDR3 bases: TGTGCCAGCAGTTACTCGGGAGGAGTGGAGACCCAGTACTTC.

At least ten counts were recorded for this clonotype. The CDR3 bases are TGTGCCAGCAGCTCGACGCGGCCTACCTACAATGAGCAGTTCTTC. Its protein is CASSSTRPTYNEQFF. The chain joins TRBV7-9 to TRBJ2-1; no reliable D call. V was shortened by 4 bases and J by 2 bases, with 12 bases between the two germline ends. This CDR3 comprises 15 residues. Germline CDR1 reads SEHNR; CDR2 reads FQNEAQ (reference sequence).

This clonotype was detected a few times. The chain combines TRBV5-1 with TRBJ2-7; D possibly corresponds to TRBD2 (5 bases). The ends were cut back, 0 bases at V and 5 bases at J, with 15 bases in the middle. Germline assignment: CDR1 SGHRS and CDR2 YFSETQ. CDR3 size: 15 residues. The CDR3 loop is CASSLVPRDDNEQYF. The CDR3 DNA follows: TGCGCCAGCAGCTTGGTGCCCCGGGATGACAACGAGCAGTACTTC.

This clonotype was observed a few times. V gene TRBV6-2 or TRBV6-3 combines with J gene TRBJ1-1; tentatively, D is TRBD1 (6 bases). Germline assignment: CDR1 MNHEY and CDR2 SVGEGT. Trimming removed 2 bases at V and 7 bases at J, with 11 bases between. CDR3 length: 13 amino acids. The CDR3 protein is CASSYRWGREAFF. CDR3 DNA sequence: TGTGCCAGCAGTTACCGATGGGGGCGTGAAGCTTTCTTT.

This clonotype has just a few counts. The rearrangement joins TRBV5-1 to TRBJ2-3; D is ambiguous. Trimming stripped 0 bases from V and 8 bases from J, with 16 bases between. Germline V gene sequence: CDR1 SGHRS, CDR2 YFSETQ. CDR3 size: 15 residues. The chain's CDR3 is CASSLAGTGLGTQYF. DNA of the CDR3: TGCGCCAGCAGCTTGGCCGGAACGGGTTTAGGTACGCAGTATTTT.

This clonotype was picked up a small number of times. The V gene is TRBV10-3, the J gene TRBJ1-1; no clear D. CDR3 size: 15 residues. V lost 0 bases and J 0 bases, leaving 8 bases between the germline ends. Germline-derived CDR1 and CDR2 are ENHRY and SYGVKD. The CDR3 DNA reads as TGTGCCATCAGTGAGTCTGGTCAGGTGAACACTGAAGCTTTCTTT. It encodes CAISESGQVNTEAFF.

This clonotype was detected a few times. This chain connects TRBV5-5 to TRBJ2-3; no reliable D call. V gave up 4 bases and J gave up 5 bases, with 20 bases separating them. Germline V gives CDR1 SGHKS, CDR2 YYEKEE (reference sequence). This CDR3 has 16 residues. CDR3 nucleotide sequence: TGTGCCAGCAGCCTCCCTCCGGGTCATAAGGTAGATACGCAGTATTTT. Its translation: CASSLPPGHKVDTQYF.

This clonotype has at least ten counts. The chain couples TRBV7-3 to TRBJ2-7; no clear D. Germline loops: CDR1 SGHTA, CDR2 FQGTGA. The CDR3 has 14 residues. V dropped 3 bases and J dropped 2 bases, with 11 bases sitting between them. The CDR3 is CASSFGPSPYEQYF. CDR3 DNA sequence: TGTGCCAGCAGCTTTGGCCCGAGCCCCTACGAGCAGTACTTC.

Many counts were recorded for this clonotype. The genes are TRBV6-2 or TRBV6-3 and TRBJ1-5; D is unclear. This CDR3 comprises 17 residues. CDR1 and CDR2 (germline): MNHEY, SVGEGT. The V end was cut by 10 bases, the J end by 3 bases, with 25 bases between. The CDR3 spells CATSNIVGMGSNQPQHF. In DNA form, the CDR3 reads TGTGCCACCAGCAATATTGTGGGGATGGGATCCAATCAGCCCCAGCATTTT.

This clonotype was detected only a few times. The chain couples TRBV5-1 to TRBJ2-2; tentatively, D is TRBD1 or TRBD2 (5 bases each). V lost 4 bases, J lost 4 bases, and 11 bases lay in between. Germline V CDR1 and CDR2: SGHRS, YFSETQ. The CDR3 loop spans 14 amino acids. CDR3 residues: CASSTGTLTGELFF. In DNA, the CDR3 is TGCGCCAGCAGCACCGGGACCCTCACCGGGGAGCTGTTTTTT.

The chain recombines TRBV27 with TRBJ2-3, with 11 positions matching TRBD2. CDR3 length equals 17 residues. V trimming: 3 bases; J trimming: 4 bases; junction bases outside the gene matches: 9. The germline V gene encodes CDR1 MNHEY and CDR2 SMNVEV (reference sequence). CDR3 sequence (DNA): TGTGCCAGCAGTTTCCATCGGGTAGCGGGAGGGTCAGATACGCAGTATTTT. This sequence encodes CASSFHRVAGGSDTQYF.

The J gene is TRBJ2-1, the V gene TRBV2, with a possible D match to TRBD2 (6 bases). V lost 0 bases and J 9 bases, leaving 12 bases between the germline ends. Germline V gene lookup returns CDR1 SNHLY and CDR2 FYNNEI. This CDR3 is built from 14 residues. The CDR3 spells CASSEALGAGEQFF. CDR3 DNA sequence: TGTGCCAGCAGTGAAGCGCTAGGAGCGGGTGAGCAGTTCTTC.

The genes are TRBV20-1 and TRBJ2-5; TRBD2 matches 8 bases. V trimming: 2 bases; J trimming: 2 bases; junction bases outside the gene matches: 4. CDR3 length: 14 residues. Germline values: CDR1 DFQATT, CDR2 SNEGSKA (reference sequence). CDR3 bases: TGCAGTGCTAGACGGGGGGGCAGGCAAGAGACCCAGTACTTC. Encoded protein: CSARRGGRQETQYF.

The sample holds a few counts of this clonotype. The CDR3 region is CASGLHPNTDTQYF. CDR3 sequence (DNA): TGTGCTAGTGGTTTGCATCCGAACACAGATACGCAGTATTTT. This chain links TRBV12-5 with TRBJ2-3, with no clear D. This CDR3 contains 14 residues. V shed 2 bases and J shed 2 bases, with 8 bases lying between them. Germline V gives CDR1 LGHNT, CDR2 FRNRAP.

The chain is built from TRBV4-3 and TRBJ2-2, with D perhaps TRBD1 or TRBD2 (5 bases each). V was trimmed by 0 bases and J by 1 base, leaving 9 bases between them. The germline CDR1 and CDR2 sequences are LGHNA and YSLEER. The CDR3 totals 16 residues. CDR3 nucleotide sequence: TGCGCCAGCAGCCAAGACGGGGCCCTGAACACCGGGGAGCTGTTTTTT. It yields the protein CASSQDGALNTGELFF.

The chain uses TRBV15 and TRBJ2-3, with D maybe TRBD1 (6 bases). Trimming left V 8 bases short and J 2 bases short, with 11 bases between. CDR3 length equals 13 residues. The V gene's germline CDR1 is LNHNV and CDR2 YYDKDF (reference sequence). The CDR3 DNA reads TGTGCCACCGGACAGAGACTCACAGATACGCAGTATTTT. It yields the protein CATGQRLTDTQYF.

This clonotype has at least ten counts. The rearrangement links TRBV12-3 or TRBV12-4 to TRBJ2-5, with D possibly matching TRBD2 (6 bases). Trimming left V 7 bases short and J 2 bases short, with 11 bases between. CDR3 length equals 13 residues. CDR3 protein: CASTPGVQETQYF. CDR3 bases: TGTGCCAGCACTCCGGGGGTACAAGAGACCCAGTACTTC.

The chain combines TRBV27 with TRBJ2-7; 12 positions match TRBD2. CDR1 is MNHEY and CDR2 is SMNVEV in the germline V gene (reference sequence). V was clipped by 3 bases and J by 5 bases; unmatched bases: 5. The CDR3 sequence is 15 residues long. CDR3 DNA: TGTGCCAGCAGTTTCCTAGCGGGGGGGCTCAACGAGCAGTACTTC. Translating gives CASSFLAGGLNEQYF.

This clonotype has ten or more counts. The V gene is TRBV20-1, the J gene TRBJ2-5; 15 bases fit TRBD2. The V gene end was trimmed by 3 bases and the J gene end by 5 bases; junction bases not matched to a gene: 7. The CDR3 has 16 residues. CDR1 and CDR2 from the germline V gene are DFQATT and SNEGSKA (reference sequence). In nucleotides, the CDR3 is TGCAGTGCTAGGGATGGGACTAGCGGGAGGCCGGAGACCCAGTACTTC. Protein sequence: CSARDGTSGRPETQYF.

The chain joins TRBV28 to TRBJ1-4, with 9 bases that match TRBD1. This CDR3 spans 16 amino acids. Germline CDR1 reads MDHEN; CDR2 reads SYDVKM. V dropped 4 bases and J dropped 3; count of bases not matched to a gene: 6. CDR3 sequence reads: CASSSPGQGPNEKLFF. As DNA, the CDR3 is TGTGCCAGCAGTTCACCGGGACAGGGCCCTAATGAAAAACTGTTTTTT.

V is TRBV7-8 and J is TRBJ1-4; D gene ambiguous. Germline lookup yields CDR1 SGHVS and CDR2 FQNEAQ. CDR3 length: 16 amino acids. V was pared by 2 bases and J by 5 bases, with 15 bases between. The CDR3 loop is CASSLRSRSINEKLFF. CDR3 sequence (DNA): TGTGCCAGCAGCTTACGCTCAAGAAGCATAAATGAAAAACTGTTTTTT.

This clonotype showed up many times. CDR3 DNA sequence: TGCAGCGTTGATCTCTTCAGGGATGGCGAGCAGTACTTC. Translating gives CSVDLFRDGEQYF. The genes are TRBV29-1 and TRBJ2-7; D possibly corresponds to TRBD1 (5 bases). This CDR3 comprises 13 residues. The V end lost 3 bases, the J end lost 6 bases, and 15 bases lay between the germline ends. The germline gives CDR1 SQVTM, CDR2 ANQGSEA.

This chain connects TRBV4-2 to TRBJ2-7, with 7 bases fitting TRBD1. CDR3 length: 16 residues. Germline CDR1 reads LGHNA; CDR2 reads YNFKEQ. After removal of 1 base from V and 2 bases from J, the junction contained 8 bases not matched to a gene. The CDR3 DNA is TGTGCCAGCAGCCAAGGTGGGACAGCAATCACCTACGAGCAGTACTTC. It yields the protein CASSQGGTAITYEQYF.